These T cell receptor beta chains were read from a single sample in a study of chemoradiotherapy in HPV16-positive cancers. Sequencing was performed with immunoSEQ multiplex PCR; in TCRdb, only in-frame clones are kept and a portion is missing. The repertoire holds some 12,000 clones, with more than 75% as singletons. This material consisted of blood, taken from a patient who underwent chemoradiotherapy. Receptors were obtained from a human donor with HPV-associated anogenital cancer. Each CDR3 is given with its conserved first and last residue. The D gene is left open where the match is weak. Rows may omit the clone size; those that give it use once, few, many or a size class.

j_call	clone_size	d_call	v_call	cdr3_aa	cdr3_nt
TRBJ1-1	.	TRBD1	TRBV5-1	CASSPGDRARVNTEAFF	TGCGCCAGCAGCCCCGGGGACAGGGCAAGGGTGAACACTGAAGCTTTCTTT
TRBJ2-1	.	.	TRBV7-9	CASSFRDDNEQFF	TGTGCCAGCAGCTTCCGGGACGACAATGAGCAGTTCTTC
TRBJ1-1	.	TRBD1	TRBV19	CASNDRGRDRAFF	TGTGCCAGTAATGACAGGGGTCGGGATAGAGCTTTCTTT
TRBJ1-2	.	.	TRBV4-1	CASSQDKGRGSRGYTF	TGCGCCAGCAGCCAAGATAAAGGTCGGGGGAGTCGAGGCTACACCTTC
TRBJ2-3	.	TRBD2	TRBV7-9	CASSLGGLADTDTQYF	TGTGCCAGCAGCTTAGGGGGACTAGCGGACACAGATACGCAGTATTTT
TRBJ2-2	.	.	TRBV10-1	CASSAPDGELFF	TGCGCCAGCAGTGCACCCGACGGGGAGCTGTTTTTT
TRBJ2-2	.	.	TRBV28	CASSMTPRITGELFF	TGTGCCAGCAGTATGACCCCCCGCATTACCGGGGAGCTGTTTTTT
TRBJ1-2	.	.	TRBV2	CASSEDRFQGGDGYTF	TGTGCCAGCAGTGAAGATCGGTTTCAGGGAGGGGATGGCTACACCTTC
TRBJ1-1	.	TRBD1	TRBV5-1	CASRQGGDMNTEAFF	TGCGCCAGCAGGCAGGGGGGAGACATGAACACTGAAGCTTTCTTT
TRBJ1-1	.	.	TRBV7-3	CASSLAGAGNTEAFF	TGTGCCAGCAGCTTAGCGGGGGCGGGGAACACTGAAGCTTTCTTT
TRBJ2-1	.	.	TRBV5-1	CASSSRGSISYNEQFF	TGCGCCAGCAGTTCCCGGGGTAGCATCTCCTACAATGAGCAGTTCTTC
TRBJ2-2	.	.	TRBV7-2	CASSLRVTGELFF	TGTGCCAGCAGCTTGAGGGTCACCGGGGAGCTGTTTTTT
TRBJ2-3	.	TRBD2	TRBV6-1	CASSEAASGALDTQYF	TGTGCCAGCAGTGAAGCTGCTAGCGGGGCTTTAGATACGCAGTATTTT
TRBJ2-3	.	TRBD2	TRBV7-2	CASSPGGTSTDTQYF	TGTGCCAGCAGCCCGGGGGGAACTAGCACAGATACGCAGTATTTT
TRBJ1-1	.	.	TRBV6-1	CASSHPGGFDSEAFF	TGTGCCAGCAGTCACCCTGGGGGGTTTGATTCTGAAGCTTTCTTT
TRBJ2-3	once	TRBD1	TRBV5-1	CASSLGSGGGGTDTQYF	TGCGCCAGCAGCTTAGGGTCAGGGGGCGGTGGCACAGATACGCAGTATTTT
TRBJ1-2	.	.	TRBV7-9	CASPPGDKNYGYTF	TGTGCCAGCCCCCCGGGGGACAAGAACTATGGCTACACCTTC
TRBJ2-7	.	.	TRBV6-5	CASSYYKGGEQYF	TGTGCCAGCAGTTATTACAAAGGGGGCGAGCAGTACTTC
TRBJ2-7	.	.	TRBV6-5	CASSWTRYNEQYF	TGTGCCAGCAGTTGGACAAGATACAACGAGCAGTACTTC
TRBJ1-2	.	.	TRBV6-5	CASSTGGYGYTF	TGTGCCAGCAGTACCGGGGGCTATGGCTACACCTTC
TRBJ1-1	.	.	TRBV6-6	CASSVGGPTEAFF	TGTGCCAGCAGCGTAGGAGGACCGACTGAAGCTTTCTTT
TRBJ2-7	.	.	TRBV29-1	CSAGQLDEQYF	TGCAGCGCCGGGCAACTGGACGAGCAGTACTTC
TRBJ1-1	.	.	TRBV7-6	CASSPQGLQAFF	TGTGCCAGCAGCCCGCAGGGTCTACAAGCTTTCTTT
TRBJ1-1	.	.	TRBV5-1	CASSLWVGTEAFF	TGCGCCAGCAGCTTGTGGGTTGGCACTGAAGCTTTCTTT
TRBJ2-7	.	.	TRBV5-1	CASSLRNYYEQYF	TGCGCCAGCAGCCTCAGGAACTACTACGAGCAGTACTTC
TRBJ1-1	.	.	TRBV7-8	CASSPRDTLGTEAFF	TGTGCCAGCAGCCCCCGGGACACCCTGGGCACTGAAGCTTTCTTT
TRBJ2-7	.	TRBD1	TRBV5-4	CASSPGQAEYEQYF	TGTGCCAGCAGCCCGGGACAGGCCGAGTACGAGCAGTACTTC
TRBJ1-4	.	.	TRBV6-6	CASRLMNEKLFF	TGTGCCAGCAGGCTTATGAATGAAAAACTGTTTTTT
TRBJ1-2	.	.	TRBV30	CASARYYGYTF	TGTGCCTCCGCCCGTTACTATGGCTACACCTTC